The TCR beta chain under discussion was sequenced for a study of T cell repertoires in cytomegalovirus infection (dated by TCRdb to between 2018 and 2021). Regarding the complete study: The HLA type of each donor mattered for the analysis, because public TCR beta signatures pointed to carriage of CMV infection along with the matching HLA type. Overall results and qualifications from the work: In both this cohort and an independent roughly 350-donor cohort, the cumulative frequency of public TCR beta family members distinguished carriers of CMV infection plus the relevant HLA type. In the ex vivo response, HLA-C-restricted CMV-specific TCR beta clonotypes were dominant, and in two of eight donors the single most frequent clonotype came from this HLA-C-restricted group.

The CDR3 numbers 13 residues from cysteine through phenylalanine. Only the CDR3 portion is preserved as DNA: 39 bases, with reading frame beginning at the first base. CDR1 KGHSH and CDR2 LQKENI were looked up in the germline V gene. Trimming takes 6 bases from V and 7 bases from J, and the germline ends sit 13 bases apart. Sequenced on an Illumina HiSeq 1500. The public reads were reanalyzed by TCRdb: fastp trimming at Q25, MiXCR alignment, in-frame beta chains only. Identical CDR3 protein sequences are pooled into one entry, listed with their most common genes and DNA. The sample has around 170,000 distinct CDR3 sequences on record, over 13% of them singletons. The top ten clonotypes cover more than 20% of the sample. Worth noting for this clonotype: The antigen it binds to is not known. Base qualities are not recorded, but no much larger clone differs from it by a single base.

What was sequenced was PBMCs. The origin of this receptor is a human donor in good health (CMV status not recorded). Some clones in this sample may be carry-over from other donors' samples. The chain employs TRBV18 and TRBJ1-5; possibly the D gene is TRBD1, per 6 matching bases. The bases read TGTGCCAGCTCGGGGGGGCAGGAACAGCCCCAGCATTTT. Its amino acids are CASSGGQEQPQHF. Reference TRBV18 and TRBJ1-5 proteins supply the regions before and after the CDR3; the full variable domain is: NAGVMQNPRHLVRRRGQEARLRCSPMKGHSHVYWYRQLPEEGLKFMVYLQKENIIDESGMPKERFSAEFPKEGPSILRIQQVVRGDSAAYFCASSGGQEQPQHFGDGTRLSIL.